Included here is one T cell receptor beta chain sequence, with context. Its antigen is as yet unknown. These data originate in a study of chemoradiotherapy in HPV16-positive cancers. Germline loops: CDR1 SGHDT, CDR2 YYEEEE. The length of the CDR3 is 17 residues. Trimming stripped 1 base from V and 7 bases from J, with 21 bases between. This table comes from immunoSEQ multiplex PCR, and its TCRdb copy is limited to in-frame clones, with some not included. The sample lists around 13,000 clones; roughly 89% were seen once. Study-level results: Functional assays defining HPV-specific T cells used only a couple of HPV16-positive patients. HPV-responsive T-cell expansion during chemoradiotherapy was linked to improved recurrence-free survival in HPV16-positive patients.

This clonotype was obtained from a human donor with HPV-associated anogenital cancer. The V gene is TRBV5-6, the J gene TRBJ2-1, with D possibly called TRBD1 or TRBD2 (5 bases each). The specimen was blood, collected from a patient who underwent chemoradiotherapy. The DNA of the CDR3 is TGTGCCAGCAGCTTGTGGTTCGGGACGGTCCGAGGAAATGAGCAGTTCTTC. It specifies CASSLWFGTVRGNEQFF.